This T cell receptor beta chain was obtained from a study of preoperative IRX-2 immunotherapy in early breast cancer. This CDR3 comprises 14 residues. Trimming removed 4 bases at V and 0 bases at J, with 11 bases between. Germline values: CDR1 GTSNPN, CDR2 SVGIG (reference sequence). Stated treatment: preoperative locoregional IRX-2 cytokine immunotherapy. Preoperative locoregional IRX-2 cytokine immunotherapy was tested in the phase Ib source study. TCRdb's copy holds only in-frame clones and misses some; the assay was immunoSEQ multiplex PCR. The data show around 60,000 clones, less than 95% seen once.

Sample collection occurred from a patient treated with IRX-2 immunotherapy. The chain links TRBV30 to TRBJ2-3; perhaps TRBD2 as D (5 bases). The receptor was derived from a human donor with breast cancer. As DNA, the CDR3 is TGTGCCTGGAACTCCGGGGTTAGCACAGATACGCAGTATTTT. It codes for CAWNSGVSTDTQYF. The variable domain in full, with the rest retrieved from reference TRBV30 and TRBJ2-3, is SQTIHQWPATLVQPVGSPLSLECTVEGTSNPNLYWYRQAAGRGLQLLFYSVGIGQISSEVPQNLSASRPQDRQFILSSKKLLLSDSGFYLCAWNSGVSTDTQYFGPGTRLTVL.